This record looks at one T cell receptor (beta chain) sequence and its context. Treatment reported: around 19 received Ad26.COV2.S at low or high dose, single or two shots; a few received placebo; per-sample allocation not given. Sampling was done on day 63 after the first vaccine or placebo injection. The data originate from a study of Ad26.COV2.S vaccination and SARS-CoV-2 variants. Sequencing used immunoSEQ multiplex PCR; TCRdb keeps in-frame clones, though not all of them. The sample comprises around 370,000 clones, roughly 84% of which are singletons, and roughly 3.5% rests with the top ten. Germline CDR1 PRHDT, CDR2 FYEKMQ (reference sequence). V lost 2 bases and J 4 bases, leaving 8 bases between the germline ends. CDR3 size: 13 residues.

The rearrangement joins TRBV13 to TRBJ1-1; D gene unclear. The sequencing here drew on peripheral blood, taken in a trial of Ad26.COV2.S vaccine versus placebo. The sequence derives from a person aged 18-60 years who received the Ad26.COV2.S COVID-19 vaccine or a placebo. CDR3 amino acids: CASSLFTSTEAFF. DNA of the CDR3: TGTGCCAGCAGCTTATTTACATCCACTGAAGCTTTCTTT.